These T cell receptor beta chains were read from a single sample in a study of blood T cell repertoires in COVID-19. Generated by immunoSEQ multiplex PCR, the TCRdb table keeps only in-frame clones and is missing some. Here the sample spans some 190,000 clones, about 82% being singletons. The material sequenced was PBMCs or T cells enriched from blood (not recorded which). The receptors shown here come from a man aged 40-49 years with acute COVID-19. Both conserved end residues are part of each CDR3. D genes are given only for firm matches. For some rows the clone size is stated as once, few or many, or as a class when expanded; others skip it.

size: NA
J: TRBJ2-3
D: NA
V: TRBV4-1
DNA: TGCGCCAGCAGCCAACGGTTAGCGGATAGCACAGATACGCAGTATTTT
CDR3: CASSQRLADSTDTQYF

size: NA
J: TRBJ1-5
D: NA
V: TRBV6-7
DNA: TGTGCCAGCAGTTACCGGTTGGGGCGAAGCAATCAGCCCCAGCATTTT
CDR3: CASSYRLGRSNQPQHF

size: NA
J: TRBJ1-2
D: NA
V: TRBV28
DNA: TGTGCCAGCAACCCCACAGGGATGTCGTTGCCTAGCGGTGGCTACACCTTC
CDR3: CASNPTGMSLPSGGYTF

size: NA
J: TRBJ1-1
D: NA
V: TRBV4-3
DNA: TGCGCCAGCAGCCAAGGAGGGAATCGTGGGGACACTGAAGCTTTCTTT
CDR3: CASSQGGNRGDTEAFF

size: NA
J: TRBJ2-1
D: NA
V: TRBV11-3
DNA: TGTGCCAGCAGCCTAGACGGGTCCTCTTACAATGAGCAGTTCTTC
CDR3: CASSLDGSSYNEQFF

size: NA
J: TRBJ1-5
D: TRBD1
V: TRBV19
DNA: TGTGCCAGTAGTATAGATCTTAGGGGACAGGGACAGCCCCAGCATTTT
CDR3: CASSIDLRGQGQPQHF

size: NA
J: TRBJ1-2
D: NA
V: TRBV28
DNA: TGTGCCAGCAGTTTAGCCGAGGGTGGCTATGGCTACACCTTC
CDR3: CASSLAEGGYGYTF

size: NA
J: TRBJ1-2
D: TRBD1
V: TRBV30
DNA: TGTGCCTGGAGTCGCGGCAGGGGGGGCTACACCTTC
CDR3: CAWSRGRGGYTF

size: NA
J: TRBJ1-5
D: TRBD1
V: TRBV5-5
DNA: TGTGCCAGCAGCCCCTGGGGGGTCTCGGGACAGGTAAGCAATCAGCCCCAGCATTTT
CDR3: CASSPWGVSGQVSNQPQHF

size: NA
J: TRBJ2-1
D: NA
V: TRBV7-9
DNA: TGTGCCAGCAGCTTATCGCAGCGGTCCTCCTACAATGAGCAGTTCTTC
CDR3: CASSLSQRSSYNEQFF

size: many
J: TRBJ1-5
D: TRBD1
V: TRBV18
DNA: TGTGCCAGCTCACCAGACAGGGGTGGCAATCAGCCCCAGCATTTT
CDR3: CASSPDRGGNQPQHF